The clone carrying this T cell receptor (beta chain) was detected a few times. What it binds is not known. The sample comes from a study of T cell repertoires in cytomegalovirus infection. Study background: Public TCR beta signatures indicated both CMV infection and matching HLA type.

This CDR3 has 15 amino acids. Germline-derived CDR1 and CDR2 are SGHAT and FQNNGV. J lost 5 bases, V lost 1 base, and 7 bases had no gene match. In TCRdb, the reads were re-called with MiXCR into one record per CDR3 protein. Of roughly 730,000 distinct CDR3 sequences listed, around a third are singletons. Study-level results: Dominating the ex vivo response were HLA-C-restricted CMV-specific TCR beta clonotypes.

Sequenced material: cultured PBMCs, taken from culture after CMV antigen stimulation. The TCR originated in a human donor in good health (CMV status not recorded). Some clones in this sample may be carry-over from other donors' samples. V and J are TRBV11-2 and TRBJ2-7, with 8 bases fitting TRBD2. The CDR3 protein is CASSLGPGLGDEQYF. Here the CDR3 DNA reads TGTGCCAGCAGCTTAGGCCCGGGACTAGGAGACGAGCAGTACTTC.